One sample yielded the 5 T cell receptor beta chains listed below, sequenced in a study of Ad26.COV2.S vaccination and SARS-CoV-2 variants (dated by TCRdb to the early 2020s). Library prep was done by the immunoSEQ multiplex PCR assay. What TCRdb holds here is the immuneACCESS table cut down to in-frame rearrangements. Part of the clones is not present; checked against another copy, under half of the missing clones reflect an unresolved V gene, and the others are unexplained. This sample holds 500,000 or so clones; 80% to 90% were observed only once. The ten largest clones represent over 2.5% of the sample. Reading the label with the study, this specimen's treatment or condition is: over 15 received Ad26.COV2.S at low or high dose, single or two shots; about five received placebo; per-sample allocation not given. Repertoires of vaccine and placebo recipients were sequenced from samples collected on day 63 after the first injection.

Sequencing used peripheral blood, obtained in a trial of Ad26.COV2.S vaccine versus placebo. The source of these receptors is a person between 18 and 65 years old who received the Ad26.COV2.S COVID-19 vaccine or a placebo.

The V and J genes are TRBV3-1 (or the pseudogene TRBV3-2) and TRBJ2-7, with D perhaps matching TRBD1 or TRBD2 (6 bases each). The ends were cut back, 1 base at V and 3 bases at J, with 16 bases in the middle. Germline CDR1 is LGHDT and CDR2 is YNNKEL (reference sequence). The length of the CDR3 is 16 residues. CDR3 amino acids: CASSQALRGPVYEQYF. CDR3 nucleotides: TGTGCCAGCAGCCAAGCACTTCGGGGGCCCGTCTACGAGCAGTACTTC.

This sequence joins TRBV5-4 and TRBJ1-1; D uncertain. V was cut by 0 bases and J by 0 bases, with 9 bases left in between. Germline assignment: CDR1 SGHNT and CDR2 YYREEE (reference sequence). The CDR3 spans 15 residues. Here the CDR3 reads CASSLAGSLNTEAFF. As DNA, the CDR3 is TGTGCCAGCAGCTTGGCGGGGTCCCTGAACACTGAAGCTTTCTTT.

The table lists this clone with a few counts. The chain joins TRBV28 to TRBJ1-6; tentative D call: TRBD1 (5 bases). The CDR3 contains 14 residues. Germline CDR1 reads MDHEN; CDR2 reads SYDVKM. V lost 2 bases, J lost 7 bases, and 9 bases lay in between. The CDR3 bases are TGTGCCAGCAGTTTACCCGAGGGGAATTCACCCCTCCACTTT. Protein product: CASSLPEGNSPLHF. Complete variable domain (other parts from reference TRBV28 and TRBJ1-6): DVKVTQSSRYLVKRTGEKVFLECVQDMDHENMFWYRQDPGLGLRLIYFSYDVKMKEKGDIPEGYSVSREKKERFSLILESASTNQTSMYLCASSLPEGNSPLHFGNGTRLTVT.

This chain links TRBV2 with TRBJ2-7, with D possibly being TRBD2 (5 bases). CDR1 SNHLY and CDR2 FYNNEI come from the germline V gene. CDR3 size: 12 residues. V was trimmed by 9 bases and J by 2 bases, leaving 11 bases between them. The DNA of the CDR3 is TGTGCCAGTCGGGATTTAACCTACGAGCAGTACGTC. Amino acids: CASRDLTYEQYV.

The gene calls are TRBV19 and TRBJ1-2; possible D gene TRBD1, 5 bases. The germline V gene has CDR1 LNHDA and CDR2 SQIVND (reference sequence). V was shortened by 7 bases and J by 7 bases, with 10 bases between the two germline ends. The length of the CDR3 is 11 residues. CDR3 loop: CASMSGLGYTF. CDR3 in DNA: TGTGCCAGTATGTCGGGGCTTGGCTACACCTTC.